This T cell receptor beta chain was recovered during a study of T cells expressing NK-cell markers. Points on this clonotype: Its target is not known.

Overall study results and limits: Dominant NKG2C+ clonotypes made up about 1.0-8% of CD8+ T cells in 5 or 6 donors.

Germline V lookup: CDR1 DFQATT, CDR2 SNEGSKA (reference sequence). The CDR3 extends over 13 amino acids. From the 5' RACE reads, TCRdb lists one entry per CDR3 protein and no DNA. In all, the sample yields 400,000 or so distinct CDR3 sequences. The material sequenced was blood T cells: a sorted CD56 or NKG2C T cell subset, CD4+ or CD8+ T cells, or bulk PBMC T cells (not recorded which). The clonotype was recovered from a woman aged 45-65 years in good health. The rearrangement links TRBV20-1 to TRBJ2-5; absent DNA, TCRdb's TRBD2 call cannot be checked. The CDR3 loop reads CSASNSGRETQYF.